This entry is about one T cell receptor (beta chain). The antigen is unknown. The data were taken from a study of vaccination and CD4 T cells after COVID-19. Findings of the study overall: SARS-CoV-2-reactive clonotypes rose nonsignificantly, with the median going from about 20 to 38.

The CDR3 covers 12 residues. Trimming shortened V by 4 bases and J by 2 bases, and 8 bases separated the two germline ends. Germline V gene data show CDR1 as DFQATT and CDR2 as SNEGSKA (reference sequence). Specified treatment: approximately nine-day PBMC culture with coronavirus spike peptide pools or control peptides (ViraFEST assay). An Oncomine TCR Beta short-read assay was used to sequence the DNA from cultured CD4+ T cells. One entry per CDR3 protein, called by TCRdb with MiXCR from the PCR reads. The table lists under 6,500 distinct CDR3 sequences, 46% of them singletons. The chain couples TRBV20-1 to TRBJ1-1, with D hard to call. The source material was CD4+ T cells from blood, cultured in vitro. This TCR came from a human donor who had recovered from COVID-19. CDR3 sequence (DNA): TGCAGTGCTATCTCCCCTAACACTGAAGCTTTCTTT. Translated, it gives CSAISPNTEAFF.